A selection of T cell receptor beta chains follows, all from one sample in a study of T cell responses to AZD1222 COVID-19 vaccine. Using immunoSEQ multiplex PCR, the repertoire was profiled, and TCRdb retains in-frame clones only, with some absent. The sample shows just under 90,000 clones, roughly 86% of them seen only once. Sequencing was performed on peripheral blood, taken on day 0 of AZD1222 vaccination. The receptors derive from an adult in good health. The conserved cysteine and the conserved F or W are not part of the CDR3 here. The order of the fields is clone size, V gene, J gene, D gene, CDR3 protein. D genes are given only for firm matches. Rows give clone size only sometimes, using once, few, many, or a class for an expanded clone.

once,TRBV20-1,TRBJ1-3,-,SASGGNTIY
-,TRBV5-1,TRBJ1-1,TRBD1,ASSLTGGRTEAF
-,TRBV7-2,TRBJ2-5,-,ASSSSSTSQETQY
-,TRBV28,TRBJ2-5,-,ASGVPGQQETQY
-,TRBV5-1,TRBJ1-2,-,ASSPDGAGYT
-,TRBV21-1,TRBJ1-3,-,ARKPRGLSGNTIY
-,TRBV18,TRBJ1-1,-,ASSLDRSEAF
-,TRBV3-1/TRBV3-2,TRBJ2-5,-,ASSVGFFSETQY
-,TRBV5-4,TRBJ2-2,-,ASSSVGTGELF
-,TRBV4-3,TRBJ1-2,TRBD1,ASSPYRTGRSGYT
-,TRBV19,TRBJ1-5,-,ASRETGLGNQPQH
-,TRBV3-1/TRBV3-2,TRBJ2-2,-,ASSQDPGANTGELF
few,TRBV27,TRBJ2-7,-,ASSTRTVGIYEQY
-,TRBV28,TRBJ1-5,TRBD1,ASSSGQGINQPQH
few,TRBV7-9,TRBJ2-2,TRBD1,ASSPQGVNTGELF
-,TRBV12-5,TRBJ2-1,-,ASGSSVGINNEQF
-,TRBV2,TRBJ2-3,TRBD1,ASSGQGADTQY
-,TRBV15,TRBJ2-1,TRBD2,ATSREAGLNEQF
-,TRBV29-1,TRBJ2-7,-,SVLGTSAYEQY
-,TRBV27,TRBJ1-5,TRBD1,ASRSGQGGQPQH
-,TRBV27,TRBJ1-2,-,ASSYEGNYGYT
-,TRBV9,TRBJ2-2,-,ASRGSEFTGELF
-,TRBV3-1/TRBV3-2,TRBJ1-3,-,ASSVSQGGNTIY
-,TRBV7-9,TRBJ1-2,TRBD1,ASSLETGWGYT
-,TRBV27,TRBJ1-2,TRBD1,ASSLRGQFGGYT
-,TRBV7-6,TRBJ2-5,-,ASSLASGIRRRQETQY
-,TRBV5-8,TRBJ2-2,-,ASSLVGSGYTGELF
-,TRBV7-6,TRBJ2-3,TRBD2,ASSPTSRLTDTQY
-,TRBV7-9,TRBJ1-1,-,ASTRGRLNTEAF
-,TRBV2,TRBJ1-2,TRBD1,ASAHPGTGDYGYT
-,TRBV11-2,TRBJ2-3,TRBD1,ASSWGTGVTDTQY
-,TRBV18,TRBJ2-5,-,ASSPGGETQY
-,TRBV7-2,TRBJ2-7,-,ASSLAMASARSSYEQY
-,TRBV5-1,TRBJ2-2,-,ASSLGSDTGELF
-,TRBV3-1/TRBV3-2,TRBJ1-5,-,ASSLGQSRTH
-,TRBV2,TRBJ2-7,TRBD2,ASSSSGRGSEQY
-,TRBV12-3/TRBV12-4,TRBJ2-1,-,ASRSRGEQF
-,TRBV11-3,TRBJ1-1,-,ASSRDRDTEAF
-,TRBV7-6,TRBJ2-3,TRBD2,ASSLGSTSSGRSDTQY
-,TRBV7-2,TRBJ1-3,-,ASSLVHLNGPIY
-,TRBV7-2,TRBJ1-1,TRBD1,ASSLARAGGGAF
-,TRBV15,TRBJ1-2,-,ATSRDYRGYT
-,TRBV18,TRBJ1-4,TRBD1,ASSPTGGGEKLF
-,TRBV6-4,TRBJ2-2,TRBD2,ASTLLAGGTGELF
-,TRBV28,TRBJ2-3,-,ASMGGTLDTQY
-,TRBV7-9,TRBJ2-3,-,ASSVGTRTDTQY
-,TRBV4-1,TRBJ2-5,TRBD2,ASSSRTSGKETQY
-,TRBV28,TRBJ1-1,-,ASRKTGNTEAF
-,TRBV7-2,TRBJ1-5,-,ASRPDRFHQPQH
-,TRBV27,TRBJ2-1,-,ASSLGFSNEQF
-,TRBV7-9,TRBJ1-2,TRBD1,ASSFYTTGNYGYT
-,TRBV5-1,TRBJ2-7,TRBD1,ASSFSTGGYEQY
-,TRBV30,TRBJ2-3,-,AWSVPGADTQY
-,TRBV3-1/TRBV3-2,TRBJ2-3,-,ASSQVAGTDTQY
-,TRBV7-2,TRBJ1-3,-,ASSLFSGSGNTIY